Presented here are 26 T cell receptor beta chains from one specimen sequenced in a study of a mutant IDH1 vaccine in newly diagnosed glioma. Their antigens are not known. Sequencing was performed with immunoSEQ multiplex PCR; in TCRdb, only in-frame clones are kept and a portion is missing. This sample has about 72,000 clones, with 84% found just once. The time point: week 23, last vaccination. Vaccine doses each comprised 300 ug of mutant IDH1 20-mer peptide, with topical imiquimod. Sequences were derived from PBMCs, sampled from a glioma patient whose treatment included an IDH1 peptide vaccine. These receptor sequences come from a man between 18 and 35 years old with glioma.

CDR3: CASSQDLPSDPPYEQYF. DNA for the CDR3: TGCGCCAGCAGCCAAGATCTGCCGTCAGATCCTCCCTACGAGCAGTACTTC. The chain has TRBV4-3 and TRBJ2-7; D not certain. The V end was cut by 0 bases, the J end by 2 bases, with 17 bases between. The length of the CDR3 is 17 residues. The germline V gene encodes CDR1 LGHNA and CDR2 YSLEER.

CDR3: CASSHPDPYTF. In DNA form, the CDR3 reads TGTGCCAGCAGTCATCCAGACCCCTACACCTTC. The chain couples TRBV2 to TRBJ1-2; D unresolved. This CDR3 is 11 amino acids long. Trimming took off 5 bases at V and 10 bases at J, with 11 bases between the two ends. Germline CDR1 reads SNHLY; CDR2 reads FYNNEI.

The chain is built from TRBV11-2 and TRBJ2-1, with 9 bases fitting TRBD2. This CDR3 has 15 residues. V lost 5 bases and J lost 0; bases outside the gene matches: 2. Germline V gives CDR1 SGHAT, CDR2 FQNNGV. The DNA for the CDR3 is TGTGCCAGCAGCCGAGCGGGAGGCTCCTACAATGAGCAGTTCTTC. It is translated as CASSRAGGSYNEQFF. The full variable domain, completed using reference TRBV11-2 and TRBJ2-1, is EAGVAQSPRYKIIEKRQSVAFWCNPISGHATLYWYQQILGQGPKLLIQFQNNGVVDDSQLPKDRFSAERLKGVDSTLKIQPAKLEDSAVYLCASSRAGGSYNEQFFGPGTRLTVL.

The chain employs TRBV30 and TRBJ2-1; 8 nucleotides align to TRBD1. This CDR3 has 13 amino acids. J was trimmed by 4 bases and V by 2 bases; bases with no gene match: 1. Germline V gene sequence: CDR1 GTSNPN, CDR2 SVGIG (reference sequence). The CDR3 sequence is CAWSWDRYNEQFF. As DNA, the CDR3 is TGTGCCTGGAGTTGGGACAGGTACAATGAGCAGTTCTTC.

The J gene is TRBJ1-5, the V gene TRBV28, with 7 bases matching TRBD1. The CDR3 consists of 15 residues. In germline, CDR1 is MDHEN, CDR2 SYDVKM. V dropped 11 bases and J dropped 1; count of bases not matched to a gene: 11. The CDR3 nucleotides are TGTGCCGGCCCGACAGGGAGTGGAAGCAATCAGCCCCAGCATTTT. This sequence encodes CAGPTGSGSNQPQHF.

The chain recombines TRBV29-1 with TRBJ2-1; D tentatively reads TRBD1 or TRBD2 (5 bases each). V was cut by 6 bases and J by 0 bases, with 15 bases left in between. This CDR3 region has 15 residues. Germline V gene sequence: CDR1 SQVTM, CDR2 ANQGSEA. This CDR3 is CSVGQRKSSYNEQFF. The DNA for the CDR3 is TGCAGCGTGGGGCAGCGGAAGAGCTCCTACAATGAGCAGTTCTTC.

J is TRBJ1-2 and V is TRBV30; D ambiguous. The V end was cut by 4 bases, the J end by 1 base, with 10 bases between. This CDR3 spans 13 amino acids. The germline gives CDR1 GTSNPN, CDR2 SVGIG (reference sequence). The CDR3 bases are TGTGCCTGGACCCCCCAATTTAACTATGGCTACACCTTC. This sequence encodes CAWTPQFNYGYTF.

The chain combines TRBV6-1 with TRBJ2-3; 11 bases map to TRBD1. Germline V gene lookup returns CDR1 MNHNS and CDR2 SASEGT. V shed 3 bases and J 4 bases; nucleotides not matched to a gene: 0. The CDR3 has 14 residues. The CDR3 spells CASSEGQGADTQYF. CDR3 nucleotide sequence: TGTGCCAGCAGTGAGGGACAGGGGGCAGATACGCAGTATTTT.

This sequence joins TRBV6-5 and TRBJ2-7, with TRBD1 identical over 7 bases. Germline V gives CDR1 MNHEY, CDR2 SVGAGI. This CDR3 has 15 amino acids. The V and J ends lost 6 bases and 0 bases, in that order; junction bases with no gene match: 8. CDR3 in DNA: TGTGCCAGCAGGACAGGGTTCTCGAACTCCTACGAGCAGTACTTC. The encoded protein is CASRTGFSNSYEQYF.

The CDR3 coding sequence is TGTGCCAGCAGCTTTGGACAGGGGAGCACTGAAGCTTTCTTT. Its translation is CASSFGQGSTEAFF. The chain recombines TRBV5-6 with TRBJ1-1; 9 nucleotides agree with TRBD1. The CDR3 is 14 residues long. V lost 2 bases, J lost 4 bases, and 3 bases stayed unmatched. CDR1 and CDR2 (germline): SGHDT, YYEEEE.

This chain joins TRBV18 and TRBJ1-1; 8 bases are a match to TRBD1. V shed 3 bases, J shed 8 bases, and the junction held 11 bases outside the gene matches. This CDR3 is built from 15 residues. Germline CDR1 is KGHSH and CDR2 is LQKENI. CDR3 coding DNA: TGTGCCAGCTCACCTCCACCCGCAGGGGGCAGGGAAGCTTTCTTT. Amino acids: CASSPPPAGGREAFF.

The chain is built from TRBV2 and TRBJ1-1; no definite D call. Germline lookup yields CDR1 SNHLY and CDR2 FYNNEI. CDR3 length: 10 amino acids. V gave up 8 bases and J gave up 3 bases, with 4 bases separating them. CDR3 coding DNA: TGTGCCAGCGGCGACACTGAAGCTTTCTTT. It encodes CASGDTEAFF.

This clone was observed a few times. This chain links TRBV5-4 with TRBJ1-1, with TRBD1 matching over 7 bases. The V segment lost 2 bases and the J segment 6 bases; nucleotides outside the gene matches: 4. The CDR3 is 13 residues long. Germline CDR1 and CDR2: SGHNT and YYREEE (reference sequence). CDR3: CASSFNRGSEAFF. The CDR3 DNA reads TGTGCCAGCAGCTTCAACAGGGGTTCTGAAGCTTTCTTT.

The chain has TRBV2 and TRBJ1-2, with D unresolved. V was cut by 3 bases and J by 7 bases, with 6 bases left in between. The V gene's germline CDR1 is SNHLY and CDR2 FYNNEI. CDR3 length: 11 residues. This CDR3 is CASSEVGGYTF. As DNA, the CDR3 is TGTGCCAGCAGTGAGGTGGGTGGCTACACCTTC.

The CDR3 nucleotides read TGTGCCAGCAGCGTACGCGGAGCGAGCTCCTACGAGCAGTACTTC. Protein sequence: CASSVRGASSYEQYF. The rearrangement links TRBV9 to TRBJ2-7; D not resolved. The CDR3 is 15 residues long. The germline V and J ends were trimmed by 1 base and 0 bases, with 11 bases remaining between them. CDR1 is SGDLS and CDR2 is YYNGEE in the germline V gene.

This clone showed up just once. This sequence joins TRBV5-1 and TRBJ1-2; no reliable D call. The germline V and J ends were trimmed by 2 bases and 4 bases, with 12 bases remaining between them. The CDR3 is 14 amino acids. Germline CDR1 is SGHRS and CDR2 is YFSETQ. CDR3 residues: CASSFEGWSYGYTF. DNA for the CDR3: TGCGCCAGCAGCTTTGAGGGCTGGAGCTATGGCTACACCTTC. The entire variable domain, with the rest obtained from reference TRBV5-1 and TRBJ1-2, is as follows: KAGVTQTPRYLIKTRGQQVTLSCSPISGHRSVSWYQQTPGQGLQFLFEYFSETQRNKGNFPGRFSGRQFSNSRSEMNVSTLELGDSALYLCASSFEGWSYGYTFGSGTRLTVV.

The CDR3 DNA follows: TGTGCCAGCAGTTCCATCTATTGGCAGGACTCTGGGGCCAACGTCCTGACTTTC. Protein sequence: CASSSIYWQDSGANVLTF. J is TRBJ2-6 and V is TRBV27; no clear D. V dropped 4 bases and J dropped 0 bases, with 16 bases sitting between them. The length of the CDR3 is 18 residues. The V gene's germline CDR1 is MNHEY and CDR2 SMNVEV (reference sequence).

The rearrangement uses TRBV7-9 and TRBJ2-7; 8 bases agree with TRBD1. Trimming removed 5 bases from V and 3 bases from J; junction bases left unmatched: 9. The CDR3 is 15 residues long. Germline CDR1 reads SEHNR; CDR2 reads FQNEAQ (reference sequence). The CDR3 protein is CASSRTGSLGYEQYF. CDR3 bases: TGTGCCAGCAGCCGGACAGGGTCTCTCGGCTACGAGCAGTACTTC. The whole variable domain, remainder taken from reference TRBV7-9 and TRBJ2-7, is DTGVSQNPRHKITKRGQNVTFRCDPISEHNRLYWYRQTLGQGPEFLTYFQNEAQLEKSRLLSDRFSAERPKGSFSTLEIQRTEQGDSAMYLCASSRTGSLGYEQYFGPGTRLTVT.

The chain links TRBV6-6 to TRBJ1-4; 8 bases fit TRBD1. Germline CDR1 MNHNY, CDR2 SVGAGI (reference sequence). The ends lost 6 bases at V and 3 bases at J; junction bases unmatched: 0. This CDR3 contains 13 residues. The CDR3 DNA reads as TGTGCCAGCAGGACAGGGGCTAATGAAAAACTGTTTTTT. This sequence encodes CASRTGANEKLFF.

The chain joins TRBV27 to TRBJ2-4, with D possibly matching TRBD1 (5 bases). Germline CDR1 MNHEY, CDR2 SMNVEV (reference sequence). Trimming took off 2 bases at V and 8 bases at J, with 7 bases between the two ends. This CDR3 has 12 residues. CDR3: CASSLRGDIQYF. The DNA for the CDR3 is TGTGCCAGCAGTTTAAGGGGTGACATTCAGTACTTC.

The chain has TRBV25-1 and TRBJ2-3; the match to TRBD2 covers 12 bases. Germline CDR1 reads MGHDK; CDR2 reads SYGVNS. The CDR3 contains 15 residues. Trimming removed 5 bases from V and 5 bases from J; junction bases left unmatched: 5. CDR3 sequence: CASSTRTSGVDTQYF. The CDR3 DNA reads TGTGCCAGCAGTACCCGGACTAGCGGGGTAGATACGCAGTATTTT.

V is TRBV5-1 and J is TRBJ1-1; TRBD1 agrees at 8 bases. Germline V gives CDR1 SGHRS, CDR2 YFSETQ. J lost 1 base, V lost 0 bases, and 2 bases had no gene match. The CDR3 spans 15 residues. Here the CDR3 reads CASSLAGQGNTEAFF. As DNA, the CDR3 is TGCGCCAGCAGCTTGGCCGGACAGGGGAACACTGAAGCTTTCTTT.

This clone was seen a few times. Other nucleotide sequences from this sample produce the same CDR3. The chain has TRBV28 and TRBJ1-1, with no clear D. The CDR3 covers 12 residues. The V gene's germline CDR1 is MDHEN and CDR2 SYDVKM. The ends were cut back, 3 bases at V and 5 bases at J, with 7 bases in the middle. DNA for the CDR3: TGTGCCAGCAGTTTGGATCCAACTGAAGCTTTCTTT. Translation: CASSLDPTEAFF.

This clone was observed a handful of times. Here the CDR3 DNA reads TGCAGCGTTGTAGACAGGGTCTATGGCTACACCTTC. Encoded protein: CSVVDRVYGYTF. This chain joins TRBV29-1 and TRBJ1-2; 7 bases match TRBD1. Unmatched junction bases numbered 3, after V lost 4 bases and J lost 4 bases. Looked up from germline, CDR1 is SQVTM and CDR2 is ANQGSEA. CDR3 size: 12 residues.

This clone was counted once. This chain connects TRBV6-6 to TRBJ1-2, with D tentatively TRBD1 (6 bases). CDR1 and CDR2 (germline): MNHNY, SVGAGI (reference sequence). Trimming pared 0 bases from V and 2 bases from J, leaving 13 bases between. The length of the CDR3 is 16 residues. The CDR3 protein is CASSYSPTGKNYGYTF. CDR3 DNA sequence: TGTGCCAGCAGTTACTCGCCAACAGGGAAAAACTATGGCTACACCTTC.

This clone is medium-sized within its sample. Written as DNA, the CDR3 is TGTGCCAGCAGTAGACAGGGTTTCGATCAGCCCCAGCATTTT. It codes for CASSRQGFDQPQHF. The chain has TRBV6-5 and TRBJ1-5; the match to TRBD1 covers 7 bases. CDR1 is MNHEY, CDR2 SVGAGI, per germline. This CDR3 comprises 14 residues. With V trimmed by 5 bases and J by 5 bases, 6 bases remained unmatched.